One and the same sample provided the 13 T cell receptor beta chains below, sequenced in a study of CD8+CD57+ T cells in acquired aplastic anemia. The template for TCR beta VDJ and CDR3 sequence profiling was genomic DNA. TCRdb processed the reads anew with MiXCR; each CDR3 protein has one entry. Among approximately 99,000 distinct CDR3 sequences, roughly 51% were seen once, and the ten largest hold under 35%. Sequenced sample: sorted CD4+, CD8+, or CD8+CD57+ T cells (not recorded which) from PBMCs. The receptors were sampled from a human donor in good health, serving as a control.

This clonotype was found many times. The J gene is TRBJ1-2, the V gene TRBV27, with 10 bases matching TRBD1. Germline CDR1 and CDR2: MNHEY and SMNVEV (reference sequence). V dropped 6 bases and J dropped 4; count of bases not matched to a gene: 5. The CDR3 has 14 amino acids. This CDR3 reads CASRTTGGGYGYTF. The CDR3 coding sequence is TGTGCCAGCAGGACGACAGGGGGCGGCTATGGCTACACCTTC.

V and J are TRBV29-1 and TRBJ1-2; 7 nucleotides agree with TRBD1. Per germline, CDR1 SQVTM and CDR2 ANQGSEA. The CDR3 is 15 amino acids. V shed 6 bases, J shed 4 bases, and the junction held 14 bases outside the gene matches. The CDR3 sequence is CSVSGTEISPYGYTF. CDR3 DNA: TGCAGCGTGTCCGGGACAGAGATCTCCCCCTATGGCTACACCTTC.

This clonotype showed up many times. The gene calls are TRBV20-1 and TRBJ2-5; possibly TRBD2 for D (6 bases). Germline CDR1 and CDR2: DFQATT and SNEGSKA (reference sequence). CDR3 length: 12 residues. The V end was cut by 5 bases, the J end by 5 bases, with 12 bases between. The CDR3 loop is CSAGTGGETQYF. The CDR3 region has the DNA TGCAGTGCTGGGACCGGAGGGGAGACCCAGTACTTC.

This chain joins TRBV10-3 and TRBJ2-7, with 9 bases matching TRBD1. The CDR3 is 12 residues long. J was trimmed by 2 bases and V by 11 bases; bases with no gene match: 4. Germline-derived CDR1 and CDR2 are ENHRY and SYGVKD. The CDR3 is CAAGTGTYEQYF. The CDR3 region has the DNA TGTGCCGCCGGGACAGGGACCTACGAGCAGTACTTC.

Ten or more counts support this clonotype. The J gene is TRBJ2-5, the V gene TRBV5-6; 10 bases line up with TRBD1. The CDR3 length is 16 residues. The trim removed 2 bases at V and 4 bases at J, leaving 8 bases unmatched. From germline, CDR1 is SGHDT and CDR2 YYEEEE. As DNA, the CDR3 is TGTGCCAGCAGCTTCCCGGGACAGGGGATCGGAGAGACCCAGTACTTC. Protein product: CASSFPGQGIGETQYF.

This clonotype was seen ten or more times. The chain recombines TRBV12-3 or TRBV12-4 with TRBJ1-2, with D possibly TRBD1 on 6 matching bases. V shed 2 bases and J shed 5 bases, with 15 bases lying between them. The CDR3 is 15 residues long. The CDR3: CASSLLVGHYYGYTF. The CDR3 coding sequence is TGTGCCAGCAGTTTACTAGTGGGACATTATTATGGCTACACCTTC.

This clonotype has just one count. CDR3 DNA: TGTGCCTGGAGTGTACGGGGGGTGAACTATGGCTACACCTTC. Translating it yields CAWSVRGVNYGYTF. J is TRBJ1-2 and V is TRBV30; a weak D match, TRBD1 (5 bases). V lost 0 bases to trimming and J lost 2 bases, with 10 bases between them. Germline CDR1 is GTSNPN and CDR2 is SVGIG (reference sequence). CDR3 length: 14 residues.

The chain links TRBV2 to TRBJ1-6; the D is unclear. CDR3 length equals 15 residues. Germline loops: CDR1 SNHLY, CDR2 FYNNEI. V was clipped by 7 bases and J by 6 bases, with 16 bases between them. The CDR3: CASTSQAAANSPLHF. In nucleotides, the CDR3 is TGTGCCAGCACCAGCCAGGCGGCAGCTAATTCACCCCTCCACTTT.

This clonotype has at least ten counts. The V gene is TRBV20-1, the J gene TRBJ1-1; possibly TRBD1 for D (5 bases). The CDR3 covers 16 residues. The V end lost 0 bases, the J end lost 6 bases, and 20 bases lay between the germline ends. In germline, CDR1 is DFQATT, CDR2 SNEGSKA (reference sequence). DNA of the CDR3: TGCAGTGCTAGAGATAGACAGACAACCCCTTCCTCTGAAGCTTTCTTT. Its translation: CSARDRQTTPSSEAFF.

This sequence joins TRBV10-3 and TRBJ1-5, with D unclear. Germline V gene data show CDR1 as ENHRY and CDR2 as SYGVKD. Trimming stripped 10 bases from V and 1 base from J, with 17 bases between. This CDR3 is built from 15 residues. The DNA for the CDR3 is TGTGCCAAACCATCAAATAGCGCCAGCAATCAGCCCCAGCATTTT. It translates to CAKPSNSASNQPQHF.

This chain uses TRBV19 with TRBJ1-1; D is uncertain. The CDR3 is 17 amino acids. Germline CDR1 reads LNHDA; CDR2 reads SQIVND (reference sequence). V lost 6 bases to trimming and J lost 3 bases, with 23 bases between them. CDR3 sequence reads: CASSTDTVSTGYTEAFF. DNA of the CDR3: TGTGCCAGTAGCACCGACACCGTGAGTACCGGGTACACTGAAGCTTTCTTT.

In this sample, this clonotype turned up many times. This chain uses TRBV4-3 with TRBJ2-7; D uncertain. The V gene lost 0 bases and the J gene lost 0 bases, with 6 bases spanning the gap. The length of the CDR3 is 14 residues. CDR1 is LGHNA and CDR2 is YSLEER in the germline V gene. The CDR3 loop is CASSQDSSSYEQYF. For the CDR3, the DNA is TGCGCCAGCAGCCAAGACAGCAGCTCCTACGAGCAGTACTTC.

This clonotype was counted once. The CDR3 nucleotides read TGTGCCAGCAGCTCGCGGACTAGCGGGGCCCAAGAGACCCAGTACTTC. Amino acids: CASSSRTSGAQETQYF. The genes are TRBV7-6 and TRBJ2-5; TRBD2 matches at 12 bases. V shed 4 bases, J shed 1 base, and the junction held 4 bases outside the gene matches. The CDR3 runs 16 residues. Germline lookup yields CDR1 SGHVS and CDR2 FNYEAQ.